These 14 T cell receptor beta chains share one sample of origin, sequenced in a study of beta chain features in type 1 diabetes. The whole isolated RNA underwent reverse transcription, so sequencing captured expressed TCRB transcripts. Clones were read by immunoSEQ multiplex PCR, and TCRdb kept only the in-frame ones, dropping some. Of fewer than 550,000 clones listed, over 10% are singletons. The material sequenced was naive CD4+ T cells from blood. The source of these receptors is a woman under 30 in good health.

There are a few counts of this clone. The V gene is TRBV9, the J gene TRBJ2-3, with TRBD2 as a possible D gene (5 bases). Trimming removed 0 bases from V and 6 bases from J, with 11 bases in between. There are 14 residues in the CDR3. The V gene's germline CDR1 is SGDLS and CDR2 YYNGEE. The CDR3 region is CASSVVGGSDTQYF. In DNA form, the CDR3 reads TGTGCCAGCAGCGTAGTTGGTGGGAGTGATACGCAGTATTTT.

The chain has TRBV5-1 and TRBJ2-5; D is unclear. The CDR3 length is 13 residues. CDR1 and CDR2 (germline): SGHRS, YFSETQ. V shed 1 base and J shed 5 bases, with 9 bases lying between them. The CDR3 sequence is CASSLPVAETQYF. The CDR3 region has the DNA TGCGCCAGCAGCTTGCCGGTCGCGGAGACCCAGTACTTC. Complete variable domain (other parts from reference TRBV5-1 and TRBJ2-5): KAGVTQTPRYLIKTRGQQVTLSCSPISGHRSVSWYQQTPGQGLQFLFEYFSETQRNKGNFPGRFSGRQFSNSRSEMNVSTLELGDSALYLCASSLPVAETQYFGPGTRLLVL.

The rearrangement links TRBV9 to TRBJ2-1; the D call may be TRBD1 or TRBD2 (5 bases each). Trimming took 3 bases from V and 5 from J, leaving 21 bases between them. The CDR3 has 17 residues. Per the germline V gene, CDR1 is SGDLS and CDR2 is YYNGEE. CDR3 nucleotide sequence: TGTGCCAGCAGCGAAGCCCCCCCAGGGACCATGAACAATGAGCAGTTCTTC. It yields the protein CASSEAPPGTMNNEQFF.

The V call is TRBV5-4, the J call TRBJ2-3; D gene ambiguous. This CDR3 comprises 14 residues. Trimming shortened V by 2 bases and J by 0 bases, and 7 bases separated the two germline ends. From germline, CDR1 is SGHNT and CDR2 YYREEE (reference sequence). CDR3 residues: CASSLELSTDTQYF. The CDR3, as DNA: TGTGCCAGCAGCTTAGAACTGAGCACAGATACGCAGTATTTT. Based on the CDR3 plus reference TRBV5-4 and TRBJ2-3, the full variable domain is ETGVTQSPTHLIKTRGQQVTLRCSSQSGHNTVSWYQQALGQGPQFIFQYYREEENGRGNFPPRFSGLQFPNYSSELNVNALELDDSALYLCASSLELSTDTQYFGPGTRLTVL.

V is TRBV5-1 and J is TRBJ1-5, with 8 bases lining up with TRBD1. The J segment lost 6 bases and the V segment lost 5 bases, leaving 7 bases of the junction unmatched. Germline V lookup: CDR1 SGHRS, CDR2 YFSETQ. This CDR3 comprises 14 residues. Here the CDR3 reads CASSAQGAGQPQHF. In nucleotides, the CDR3 is TGCGCCAGCAGTGCCCAGGGGGCAGGTCAGCCCCAGCATTTT.

In this sample, this clone turned up a few times. The V call is TRBV15, the J call TRBJ1-2; D ambiguous. The CDR3 contains 14 residues. Germline lookup yields CDR1 LNHNV and CDR2 YYDKDF (reference sequence). Trimming cost V 1 base and J 5 bases, with 11 bases left between them. In DNA form, the CDR3 reads TGTGCCACCAGCAGAGTCCCTAACCGATATGGCTACACCTTC. Translating gives CATSRVPNRYGYTF.

J is TRBJ2-6 and V is TRBV7-9; 8 bases line up with TRBD2. V shed 0 bases and J 2 bases; nucleotides not matched to a gene: 3. The germline gives CDR1 SEHNR, CDR2 FQNEAQ (reference sequence). The CDR3 has 17 residues. The CDR3 loop is CASSLAAGAPGANVLTF. The CDR3 DNA reads as TGTGCCAGCAGCTTAGCAGCGGGGGCGCCTGGGGCCAACGTCCTGACTTTC.

The rearrangement uses TRBV7-2 and TRBJ2-7; 10 bases are shared with TRBD2. CDR1 and CDR2 (germline): SGHTA, FQGNSA. V dropped 5 bases and J dropped 7; count of bases not matched to a gene: 11. The CDR3 consists of 15 residues. CDR3 in DNA: TGTGCCAGCAGCGACGCGAGCGGGAGGGCCCAAGAGCAGTACTTC. Its protein product is CASSDASGRAQEQYF.

In regard to this clone: The sample holds other DNA sequences that translate to the same CDR3. This chain joins TRBV7-9 and TRBJ2-5, with unresolved D. The germline V gene encodes CDR1 SEHNR and CDR2 FQNEAQ (reference sequence). V lost 0 bases and J lost 5, with 7 bases in between. The CDR3 runs to 13 residues. DNA of the CDR3: TGTGCCAGCAGCTTAGCTCTTGGGGAGACCCAGTACTTC. Translated, it gives CASSLALGETQYF.

The chain links TRBV7-9 to TRBJ1-2; 9 bases align to TRBD1. The CDR3 spans 14 residues. With V trimmed by 5 bases and J by 5 bases, 6 bases remained unmatched. CDR1 and CDR2 from the germline V gene are SEHNR and FQNEAQ (reference sequence). CDR3 amino acids: CASSPGQGRYGYTF. CDR3 DNA sequence: TGTGCCAGCAGCCCCGGACAGGGGAGATATGGCTACACCTTC.

This clone showed up just a few times. This chain links TRBV28 with TRBJ2-7; D ambiguous. V was pared by 4 bases and J by 8 bases, with 9 bases between. Germline V gene lookup returns CDR1 MDHEN and CDR2 SYDVKM. CDR3 length: 11 residues. The CDR3 is CASSSLTQQYV. In DNA, the CDR3 is TGTGCCAGCAGTTCTCTAACACAGCAGTACGTC.

This clone was observed a few times. The rearrangement joins TRBV4-1 to TRBJ1-3; no clear D gene. The germline V gene encodes CDR1 MGHRA and CDR2 YSYEKL. Between the trimmed V and J ends, which lost 0 bases and 1 base, there was a span of 7 bases. This CDR3 region has 15 residues. DNA for the CDR3: TGCGCCAGCAGCCAAGAGTTTGCATCTGGAAACACCATATATTTT. Amino acid sequence: CASSQEFASGNTIYF.

The V gene is TRBV5-1, the J gene TRBJ1-6, with TRBD1 matching 7 bases. CDR1 and CDR2 (germline): SGHRS, YFSETQ. The CDR3 is made up of 14 amino acids. The trim removed 4 bases at V and 10 bases at J, leaving 8 bases unmatched. DNA for the CDR3: TGCGCCAGCAGCCCGGGACAGTCGGACTCACCCCTCCACTTT. Translation: CASSPGQSDSPLHF.

This clone was counted only a few times. The chain recombines TRBV29-1 with TRBJ2-5; D not resolved. CDR1 is SQVTM, CDR2 ANQGSEA, per germline. V was trimmed by 6 bases and J by 1 base, leaving 12 bases between them. The CDR3 extends over 13 amino acids. The CDR3 is CSVPSRVQETQYF. The CDR3 nucleotides are TGCAGCGTACCCAGCAGAGTCCAAGAGACCCAGTACTTC.